A single sample gave rise to the 11 T cell receptor beta chains below, sequenced in a study of blood T cell repertoires in COVID-19. The protocol was immunoSEQ multiplex PCR, while the TCRdb copy is restricted to in-frame clones and leaves out a portion. The data show about 120,000 clones, roughly 76% seen once. What was sequenced was peripheral blood. The receptors were gathered from a human donor in a cohort sampled during active COVID-19.

The rearrangement links TRBV2 to TRBJ1-1; 8 nucleotides match TRBD1. The V and J ends lost 3 bases and 1 base, in that order; junction bases with no gene match: 7. The CDR3 runs to 16 residues. Germline-derived CDR1 and CDR2 are SNHLY and FYNNEI. CDR3 DNA sequence: TGTGCCAGCAGTGAGGACAGGGTTGTGAGGAACACTGAAGCTTTCTTT. It codes for CASSEDRVVRNTEAFF.

This chain uses TRBV15 with TRBJ2-2, with a weak D call TRBD2 (7 bases). In germline, CDR1 is LNHNV, CDR2 YYDKDF (reference sequence). There are 17 residues in the CDR3. Trimming removed 3 bases at V and 6 bases at J, with 20 bases between. For the CDR3, the DNA is TGTGCCACCAGCAGGACCCCGAGGGGGGGGCAGGCCGGGGAGCTGTTTTTT. It translates to CATSRTPRGGQAGELFF.

The chain recombines TRBV4-3 with TRBJ2-3; 12 positions agree with TRBD2. This CDR3 comprises 19 residues. The ends lost 1 base at V and 5 bases at J; junction bases unmatched: 13. In germline, CDR1 is LGHNA, CDR2 YSLEER. The CDR3 nucleotides are TGCGCCAGCAGCCAAGCGGTTCCTAGCGGGAGGGCCCCGGGAGATACGCAGTATTTT. Amino acids: CASSQAVPSGRAPGDTQYF.

The V gene is TRBV19, the J gene TRBJ2-2, with 12 bases that match TRBD1. With 3 bases clipped from V and 7 bases from J, the junction kept 6 bases outside the gene matches. Germline V CDR1 and CDR2: LNHDA, SQIVND (reference sequence). The CDR3 extends over 16 amino acids. CDR3 protein: CASSIPGQGAIGELFF. The CDR3 DNA is TGTGCCAGTAGTATTCCGGGACAGGGGGCTATCGGGGAGCTGTTTTTT.

This clone was seen just once. This chain uses TRBV5-4 with TRBJ2-7, with TRBD1 matching 12 bases. Germline V gives CDR1 SGHNT, CDR2 YYREEE (reference sequence). This CDR3 is built from 15 residues. Trimming at V came to 0 bases and at J to 6 bases, leaving 4 bases not matched to a gene. CDR3 region: CASSLEGTGGSEQYF. The CDR3 nucleotides are TGTGCCAGCAGCTTGGAAGGGACAGGGGGCTCCGAGCAGTACTTC.

The chain carries TRBV7-2 and TRBJ2-2; D remains ambiguous. Trimming removed 2 bases at V and 8 bases at J, with 9 bases between. The CDR3 length is 13 residues. The V gene's germline CDR1 is SGHTA and CDR2 FQGNSA. The CDR3 DNA reads as TGTGCCAGCAGCTTATTATTTCCGGGGGAGCTGTTTTTT. Its protein product is CASSLLFPGELFF.

Here the CDR3 DNA reads TGTGCCAGCAGTCCCCCGACAACCCGGCCTTCACCCCTCCACTTT. Amino acids: CASSPPTTRPSPLHF. The genes are TRBV28 and TRBJ1-6; D gene uncertain. The germline V and J ends were trimmed by 5 bases and 9 bases, with 17 bases remaining between them. CDR3 size: 15 residues. Germline CDR1 reads MDHEN; CDR2 reads SYDVKM.

The chain links TRBV5-8 to TRBJ2-7; D may be TRBD1 (6 bases). The CDR3 consists of 15 residues. Germline V gives CDR1 SGHTS, CDR2 YDEGEE. V dropped 1 base and J dropped 0 bases, with 11 bases sitting between them. CDR3 sequence: CASSLRQVVSYEQYF. For the CDR3, the DNA is TGTGCCAGCAGCTTGAGACAGGTCGTCTCCTACGAGCAGTACTTC.

The rearrangement links TRBV7-2 to TRBJ2-7; TRBD1 might be the D (7 bases). This CDR3 comprises 14 residues. Trimming took off 2 bases at V and 5 bases at J, with 13 bases between the two ends. Germline loops: CDR1 SGHTA, CDR2 FQGNSA. The CDR3 bases are TGTGCCAGCAGCTTACAGGGGGGCCTGAACGAGCAGTACTTC. Translation: CASSLQGGLNEQYF.

This rearrangement joins TRBV7-6 to TRBJ2-7; D uncertain. Germline loops: CDR1 SGHVS, CDR2 FNYEAQ. V shed 2 bases and J shed 2 bases, with 13 bases lying between them. The CDR3 is 15 amino acids. CDR3 in amino acids: CASSLSGNQAYEQYF. The CDR3 nucleotides are TGTGCCAGCAGCTTAAGTGGCAACCAAGCCTACGAGCAGTACTTC.

In its sample, this clone was seen once. This chain links TRBV7-6 with TRBJ1-3; D call uncertain. The CDR3 loop spans 12 amino acids. The germline gives CDR1 SGHVS, CDR2 FNYEAQ. The germline V and J ends were trimmed by 5 bases and 4 bases, with 6 bases remaining between them. The CDR3 nucleotides read TGTGCCAGCAGCACACAAGGAAACACCATATATTTT. Translated: CASSTQGNTIYF.